These 5 T cell receptor beta chains originate from one sample sequenced in a study of blood T cell repertoires in COVID-19. The assay was immunoSEQ multiplex PCR, and TCRdb's table has in-frame clones only and misses some. The table shows approximately 150,000 clones, with around 84% occurring only once. Sequences were obtained from PBMCs or T cells enriched from blood (not recorded which). These receptors were collected from a man aged 35 to 55 with acute COVID-19.

This clone was seen once. The J gene is TRBJ2-7, the V gene TRBV4-1; TRBD2 agrees at 7 bases. Germline V CDR1 and CDR2: MGHRA, YSYEKL. With 3 bases clipped from V and 4 bases from J, the junction kept 15 bases outside the gene matches. The CDR3 runs 17 residues. CDR3 nucleotide sequence: TGCGCCAGCAGCCATGGGGGAGGGCCCTTGGGAAATTACGAGCAGTACTTC. Translation: CASSHGGGPLGNYEQYF.

This chain links TRBV6-1 with TRBJ1-2; 7 bases match TRBD1. J gave up 4 bases and V 4 bases, and 15 bases lay outside the gene matches. Germline CDR1 MNHNS, CDR2 SASEGT. The CDR3 covers 17 residues. CDR3 DNA sequence: TGTGCCAGCAGTGGGGGTATTGGAACAGGGGACCTCTATGGCTACACCTTC. Its protein is CASSGGIGTGDLYGYTF.

Only one count was recorded for this clone. This chain links TRBV6-1 with TRBJ2-7, with 9 bases aligning to TRBD2. The V gene's germline CDR1 is MNHNS and CDR2 SASEGT. Trimming removed 2 bases from V and 5 bases from J; junction bases left unmatched: 7. This CDR3 region has 15 residues. CDR3 bases: TGTGCCAGCAGTGAACTTAGCGGGAGTATGAACGAGCAGTACTTC. Amino acid sequence: CASSELSGSMNEQYF.

The V gene is TRBV3-1 (or the pseudogene TRBV3-2), the J gene TRBJ1-5, with a weak D call TRBD1 (5 bases). V gave up 1 base and J gave up 7 bases, with 8 bases separating them. Germline V CDR1 and CDR2: LGHDT, YNNKEL (reference sequence). This CDR3 contains 13 residues. The CDR3 nucleotides are TGTGCCAGCAGCCAAGGAAGGGGACAGCCCCAGCATTTT. It codes for CASSQGRGQPQHF.

V usage is TRBV19 and J usage is TRBJ2-5; 10 bases fit TRBD2. The CDR3 loop spans 16 amino acids. Germline-derived CDR1 and CDR2 are LNHDA and SQIVND (reference sequence). V shed 7 bases, J shed 5 bases, and the junction held 13 bases outside the gene matches. The DNA of the CDR3 is TGTGCCAGTACCCCTTCCTCGGGACTAGCGTCGGAGACCCAGTACTTC. It translates to CASTPSSGLASETQYF.